Shown below are 23 T cell receptor beta chains from a single sample sequenced in a study of T cells after yellow fever vaccination. MiXCR, applied by TCRdb to the 5' RACE reads, yields one record per CDR3 protein. The data show 300,000 to 400,000 distinct CDR3 sequences, around 8.1% seen once. This specimen was PBMCs, taken about 41 days after the first yellow fever vaccination. Receptor source: a man aged 18 to 35 who received the YFV17D yellow fever vaccine.

This clonotype was seen a handful of times. The CDR3 nucleotides read TGTGCCAGCAGTCCGGGTCAACAGTCCAGGGAGACCCAGTACTTC. Its protein is CASSPGQQSRETQYF. The chain combines TRBV6-2 or TRBV6-3 with TRBJ2-5; the D is unclear. CDR3 length equals 15 residues. V lost 5 bases and J 5 bases, leaving 18 bases between the germline ends. Germline V CDR1 and CDR2: MNHEY, SVGEGT.

This clonotype was recorded a few times. The CDR3 region is CASSPGGDLQETQYF. The CDR3 coding sequence is TGCGCCAGCAGCCCTGGCGGGGACCTACAAGAGACCCAGTACTTC. The chain recombines TRBV5-1 with TRBJ2-5; D may be TRBD2 (6 bases). The ends were cut back, 4 bases at V and 2 bases at J, with 15 bases in the middle. Germline lookup yields CDR1 SGHRS and CDR2 YFSETQ. This CDR3 has 15 amino acids. The full variable domain, with the rest looked up from reference TRBV5-1 and TRBJ2-5, is KAGVTQTPRYLIKTRGQQVTLSCSPISGHRSVSWYQQTPGQGLQFLFEYFSETQRNKGNFPGRFSGRQFSNSRSEMNVSTLELGDSALYLCASSPGGDLQETQYFGPGTRLLVL.

The chain recombines TRBV5-1 with TRBJ2-3, with TRBD1 matching 7 bases. This CDR3 region has 16 residues. Germline V gene data show CDR1 as SGHRS and CDR2 as YFSETQ. V gave up 0 bases and J gave up 2 bases; unmatched junction bases: 6. Written as DNA, the CDR3 is TGCGCCAGCAGCTTGGGGGACAGTCTCCTCACAGATACGCAGTATTTT. It specifies CASSLGDSLLTDTQYF.

The chain combines TRBV15 with TRBJ2-5; no clear D. CDR3 length: 14 amino acids. Per germline, CDR1 LNHNV and CDR2 YYDKDF (reference sequence). V was trimmed by 5 bases and J by 0 bases, leaving 10 bases between them. For the CDR3, the DNA is TGTGCCACCAGCCCACACGGGTACCAAGAGACCCAGTACTTC. It yields the protein CATSPHGYQETQYF.

This clonotype has only a few counts. The chain couples TRBV20-1 to TRBJ2-3, with D possibly TRBD2 on 7 matching bases. The CDR3 runs 16 residues. Germline V gives CDR1 DFQATT, CDR2 SNEGSKA (reference sequence). The germline V and J ends were trimmed by 0 bases and 6 bases, with 19 bases remaining between them. CDR3 residues: CSARDLEGGGLDTQYF. The CDR3 nucleotides read TGCAGTGCTAGAGATTTGGAGGGGGGGGGCCTTGATACGCAGTATTTT.

V is TRBV12-5 and J is TRBJ2-3, with unresolved D. This CDR3 contains 16 residues. Germline CDR1 reads LGHNT; CDR2 reads FRNRAP. Trimming took off 1 base at V and 6 bases at J, with 17 bases between the two ends. CDR3 nucleotides: TGTGCTAGTGGTTTGGGAACGACAAAGGTTGGGGATACGCAGTATTTT. Its protein product is CASGLGTTKVGDTQYF. Filled out from reference TRBV12-5 and TRBJ2-3, the complete variable domain reads DARVTQTPRHKVTEMGQEVTMRCQPILGHNTVFWYRQTMMQGLELLAYFRNRAPLDDSGMPKDRFSAEMPDATLATLKIQPSEPRDSAVYFCASGLGTTKVGDTQYFGPGTRLTVL.

Only a few counts were recorded for this clonotype. The chain joins TRBV3-1 to TRBJ1-1, with D uncertain. CDR3 length: 11 amino acids. Germline CDR1 is LGHDT and CDR2 is YNNKEL (reference sequence). The germline V and J ends were trimmed by 4 bases and 7 bases, with 7 bases remaining between them. The chain's CDR3 is CASSLRFEAFF. The CDR3 DNA reads as TGTGCCAGCAGCCTCCGGTTTGAAGCTTTCTTT.

The rearrangement uses TRBV30 and TRBJ2-1, with 16 bases matching TRBD2. Germline V CDR1 and CDR2: GTSNPN, SVGIG (reference sequence). The CDR3 contains 15 residues. Trimming cost V 5 bases and J 9 bases; bases outside gene matches: 7. The CDR3, as DNA: TGTGCCTGGCTACCCGGGACTAGCGGGGGGGGTGAGCAGTTCTTC. Translating it yields CAWLPGTSGGGEQFF.

This clonotype was detected a few times. The chain carries TRBV6-5 and TRBJ1-5, with TRBD1 matching 9 bases. V shed 2 bases, J shed 15 bases, and the junction held 8 bases outside the gene matches. The V gene's germline CDR1 is MNHEY and CDR2 SVGAGI. The CDR3 loop spans 13 amino acids. This chain's CDR3 is CASSYDTTGGLHF. The CDR3 DNA reads TGTGCCAGCAGTTACGATACGACAGGGGGATTGCATTTT.

This clonotype was detected ten times or more. J is TRBJ2-2 and V is TRBV7-6; 7 positions match TRBD2. J gave up 9 bases and V 5 bases, and 12 bases lay outside the gene matches. The CDR3 is 15 amino acids. Germline-derived CDR1 and CDR2 are SGHVS and FNYEAQ. CDR3 protein: CASSPAGGSRWELFF. CDR3 nucleotide sequence: TGTGCCAGCAGCCCCGCCGGCGGGAGCCGTTGGGAGCTGTTTTTT.

The chain recombines TRBV12-3 or TRBV12-4 with TRBJ1-5; TRBD1 matches 7 bases. V lost 6 bases to trimming and J lost 3 bases; unmatched junction nucleotides: 5. The CDR3 length is 14 residues. For the CDR3, the DNA is TGTGCCAGCAGCACCGGGACAGTCAATCAGCCCCAGCATTTT. Translating gives CASSTGTVNQPQHF.

This clonotype was detected a few times. This sequence joins TRBV20-1 and TRBJ2-7; D call uncertain. Germline V gene lookup returns CDR1 DFQATT and CDR2 SNEGSKA (reference sequence). The ends were cut back, 4 bases at V and 4 bases at J, with 8 bases in the middle. The CDR3 runs to 11 residues. DNA for the CDR3: TGCAGTGCTAAAATGACGTACGAGCAGTACGTC. Protein sequence: CSAKMTYEQYV.

J is TRBJ1-5 and V is TRBV7-8; D gene ambiguous. Trimming shortened V by 3 bases and J by 7 bases, and 10 bases separated the two germline ends. Germline values: CDR1 SGHVS, CDR2 FQNEAQ. The CDR3 extends over 13 amino acids. CDR3 protein: CASSLGFRQPQHF. CDR3 coding DNA: TGTGCCAGCAGCTTGGGGTTTAGACAGCCCCAGCATTTT.

This clonotype occurred many times. V gene TRBV27 combines with J gene TRBJ1-2, with 7 bases that match TRBD1. CDR3 size: 16 residues. Germline V gene sequence: CDR1 MNHEY, CDR2 SMNVEV (reference sequence). Unmatched junction bases numbered 19, after V lost 10 bases and J lost 5 bases. CDR3 protein: CATGPLSKGAPYGYTF. DNA for the CDR3: TGTGCCACCGGGCCCTTGTCAAAGGGGGCTCCTTATGGCTACACCTTC.

The sample holds a few counts of this clonotype. V gene TRBV5-6 combines with J gene TRBJ2-2; D perhaps matches TRBD1 (5 bases). Trimming pared 6 bases from V and 7 bases from J, leaving 10 bases between. CDR1 is SGHDT, CDR2 YYEEEE, per germline. The CDR3 runs 12 residues. In nucleotides, the CDR3 is TGTGCCAGCACCCAGACAGACGGGGAGCTGTTTTTT. Translated, it gives CASTQTDGELFF.

This clonotype has a handful of counts. The chain is built from TRBV29-1 and TRBJ2-4; D not certain. Germline V gives CDR1 SQVTM, CDR2 ANQGSEA. V shed 4 bases and J shed 7 bases, with 14 bases lying between them. The length of the CDR3 is 13 residues. The DNA of the CDR3 is TGCAGCGTTGTTGCGGTAGCTAGGAACATTCAGTACTTC. Translation gives CSVVAVARNIQYF.

This clonotype was detected only a few times. V is TRBV7-2 and J is TRBJ1-6, with D possibly being TRBD1 (5 bases). V was pared by 1 base and J by 8 bases, with 9 bases between. The germline gives CDR1 SGHTA, CDR2 FQGNSA. This CDR3 is built from 14 residues. The CDR3 DNA is TGTGCCAGCAGCTTAGTGGGGGTCGATTCACCCCTCCACTTT. Its translation is CASSLVGVDSPLHF.

This clonotype showed up many times. The J gene is TRBJ2-5, the V gene TRBV7-8, with 11 bases fitting TRBD2. The V gene's germline CDR1 is SGHVS and CDR2 FQNEAQ. J gave up 5 bases and V 5 bases, and 7 bases lay outside the gene matches. CDR3 length: 15 amino acids. This CDR3 is CASSRPTSGVETQYF. The CDR3 DNA is TGTGCCAGCAGCCGCCCGACTAGCGGGGTGGAGACCCAGTACTTC.

This clonotype was counted many times. The gene calls are TRBV10-3 and TRBJ2-6, with D uncertain. The V end was cut by 3 bases, the J end by 2 bases, with 8 bases between. The CDR3 has 15 amino acids. Per germline, CDR1 ENHRY and CDR2 SYGVKD. The CDR3 region has the DNA TGTGCCATCAGTGATAGTTTTACTGGGGCCAACGTCCTGACTTTC. This translates into CAISDSFTGANVLTF.

This clonotype was counted a few times. The chain recombines TRBV20-1 with TRBJ2-1; perhaps TRBD1 as D (5 bases). V was shortened by 2 bases and J by 7 bases, with 9 bases between the two germline ends. The CDR3 contains 12 residues. Per the germline V gene, CDR1 is DFQATT and CDR2 is SNEGSKA (reference sequence). The CDR3: CSARTRDNEQFF. CDR3 nucleotide sequence: TGCAGTGCTAGAACCAGGGATAATGAGCAGTTCTTC.

This clonotype was counted a few times. The chain combines TRBV29-1 with TRBJ2-3; unclear D gene. Deletions cut 4 bases from V and 2 bases from J, with 7 bases between. CDR1 is SQVTM and CDR2 is ANQGSEA in the germline V gene. The CDR3 contains 12 residues. The CDR3 region has the DNA TGCAGCGTTGTGCCAGTCACAGATACGCAGTATTTT. Translating it yields CSVVPVTDTQYF.

The chain employs TRBV5-1 and TRBJ2-3; TRBD2 matches 9 bases. The length of the CDR3 is 16 residues. The germline V gene has CDR1 SGHRS and CDR2 YFSETQ. With V trimmed by 0 bases and J by 2 bases, 4 bases remained unmatched. CDR3 in DNA: TGCGCCAGCAGCTTGGAGCTAGCGGGGCCCACAGATACGCAGTATTTT. Translation: CASSLELAGPTDTQYF.

The chain employs TRBV12-3 or TRBV12-4 and TRBJ2-5; D may correspond to TRBD1 or TRBD2 (6 bases each). Trimming left V 5 bases short and J 4 bases short, with 17 bases between. CDR3 length: 15 amino acids. The chain's CDR3 is CASSPGGGGGETQYF. The CDR3 nucleotides read TGTGCCAGCAGTCCGGGTGGAGGGGGAGGAGAGACCCAGTACTTC.